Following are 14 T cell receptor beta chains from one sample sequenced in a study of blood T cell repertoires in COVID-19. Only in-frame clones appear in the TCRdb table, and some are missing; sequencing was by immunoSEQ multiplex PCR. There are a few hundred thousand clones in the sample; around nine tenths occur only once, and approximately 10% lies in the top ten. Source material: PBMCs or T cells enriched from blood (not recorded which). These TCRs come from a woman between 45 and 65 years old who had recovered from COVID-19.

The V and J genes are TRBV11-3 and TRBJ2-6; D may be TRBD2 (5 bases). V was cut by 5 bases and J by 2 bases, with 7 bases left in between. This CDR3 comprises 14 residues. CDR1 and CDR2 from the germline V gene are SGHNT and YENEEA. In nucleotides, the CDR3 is TGTGCCAGCAGCCGGGAAGCTGGGGCCAACGTCCTGACTTTC. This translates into CASSREAGANVLTF.

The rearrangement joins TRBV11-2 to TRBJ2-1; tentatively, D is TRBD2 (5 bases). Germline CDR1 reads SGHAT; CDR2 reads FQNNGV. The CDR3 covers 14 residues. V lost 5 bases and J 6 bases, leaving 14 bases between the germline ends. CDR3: CASSPFNGVNEQFF. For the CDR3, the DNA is TGTGCCAGCAGCCCCTTTAACGGGGTCAATGAGCAGTTCTTC.

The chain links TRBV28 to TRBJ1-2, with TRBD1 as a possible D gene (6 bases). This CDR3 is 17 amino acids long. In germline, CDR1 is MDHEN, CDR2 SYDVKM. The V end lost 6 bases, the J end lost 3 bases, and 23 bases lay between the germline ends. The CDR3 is CASSPPQGVGGDYGYTF. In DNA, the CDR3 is TGTGCCAGCAGCCCTCCTCAGGGCGTAGGGGGGGACTATGGCTACACCTTC.

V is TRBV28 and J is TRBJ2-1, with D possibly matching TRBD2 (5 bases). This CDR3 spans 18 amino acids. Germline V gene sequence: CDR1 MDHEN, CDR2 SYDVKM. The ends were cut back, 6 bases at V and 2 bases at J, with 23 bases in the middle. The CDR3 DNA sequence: TGTGCCAGCAGACCCCAAGGAGGTAAGGGTGCTCCCTACAATGAGCAGTTCTTC. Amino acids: CASRPQGGKGAPYNEQFF.

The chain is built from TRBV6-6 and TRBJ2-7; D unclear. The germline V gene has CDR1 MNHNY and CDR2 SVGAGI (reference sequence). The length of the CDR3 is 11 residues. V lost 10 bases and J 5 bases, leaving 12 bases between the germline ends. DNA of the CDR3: TGTGCCACCAGGAGTAGCAACGAGCAGTACTTC. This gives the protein CATRSSNEQYF.

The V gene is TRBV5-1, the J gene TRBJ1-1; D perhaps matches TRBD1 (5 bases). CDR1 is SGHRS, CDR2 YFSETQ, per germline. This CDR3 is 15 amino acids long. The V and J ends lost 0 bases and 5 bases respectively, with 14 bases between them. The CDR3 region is CASSLAPWEGTEAFF. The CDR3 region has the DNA TGCGCCAGCAGCTTGGCCCCGTGGGAGGGGACTGAAGCTTTCTTT.

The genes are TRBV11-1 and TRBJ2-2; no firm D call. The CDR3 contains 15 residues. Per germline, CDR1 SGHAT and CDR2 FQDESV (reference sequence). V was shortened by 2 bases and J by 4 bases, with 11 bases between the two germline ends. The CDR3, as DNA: TGTGCCAGCAGCTTAATGCAGGCCGGCACCGGGGAGCTGTTTTTT. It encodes CASSLMQAGTGELFF. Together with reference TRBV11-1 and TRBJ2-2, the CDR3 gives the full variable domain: EAEVAQSPRYKITEKSQAVAFWCDPISGHATLYWYRQILGQGPELLVQFQDESVVDDSQLPKDRFSAERLKGVDSTLKIQPAELGDSAMYLCASSLMQAGTGELFFGEGSRLTVL.

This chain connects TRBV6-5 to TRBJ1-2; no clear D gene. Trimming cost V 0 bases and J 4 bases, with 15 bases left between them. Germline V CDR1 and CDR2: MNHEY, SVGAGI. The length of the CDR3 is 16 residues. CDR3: CASSYSGPPIGYGYTF. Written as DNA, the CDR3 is TGTGCCAGCAGTTACTCCGGTCCCCCGATTGGCTATGGCTACACCTTC.

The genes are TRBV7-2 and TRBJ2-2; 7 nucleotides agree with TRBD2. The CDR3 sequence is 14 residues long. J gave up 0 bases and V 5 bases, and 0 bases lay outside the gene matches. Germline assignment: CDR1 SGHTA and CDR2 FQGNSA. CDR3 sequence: CASSRGANTGELFF. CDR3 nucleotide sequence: TGTGCCAGCAGCCGGGGGGCGAACACCGGGGAGCTGTTTTTT.

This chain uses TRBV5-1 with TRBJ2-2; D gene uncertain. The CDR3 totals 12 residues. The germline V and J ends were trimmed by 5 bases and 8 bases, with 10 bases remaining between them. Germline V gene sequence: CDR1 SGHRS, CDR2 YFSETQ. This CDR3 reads CASRFPGGELFF. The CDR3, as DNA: TGCGCCAGCAGATTCCCCGGGGGGGAGCTGTTTTTT.

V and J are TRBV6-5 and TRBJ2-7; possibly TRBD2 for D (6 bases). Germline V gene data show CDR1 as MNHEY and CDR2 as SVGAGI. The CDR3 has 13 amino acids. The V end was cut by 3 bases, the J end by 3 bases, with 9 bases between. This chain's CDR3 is CASSYLGGYEQYF. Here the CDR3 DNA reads TGTGCCAGCAGTTATTTGGGAGGCTACGAGCAGTACTTC.

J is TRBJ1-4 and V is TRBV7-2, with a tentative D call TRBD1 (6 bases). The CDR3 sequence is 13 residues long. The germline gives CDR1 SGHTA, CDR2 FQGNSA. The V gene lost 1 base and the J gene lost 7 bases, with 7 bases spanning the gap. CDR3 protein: CASSLDRVEKLFF. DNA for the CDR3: TGTGCCAGCAGCTTAGACAGGGTTGAAAAACTGTTTTTT.

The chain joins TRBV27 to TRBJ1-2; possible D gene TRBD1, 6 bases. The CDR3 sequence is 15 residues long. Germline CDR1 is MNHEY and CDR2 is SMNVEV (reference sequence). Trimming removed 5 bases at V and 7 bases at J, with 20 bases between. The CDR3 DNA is TGTGCCAGCAGTCCGAGGGGGTTTACCCAGGCTGGCTACACCTTC. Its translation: CASSPRGFTQAGYTF.

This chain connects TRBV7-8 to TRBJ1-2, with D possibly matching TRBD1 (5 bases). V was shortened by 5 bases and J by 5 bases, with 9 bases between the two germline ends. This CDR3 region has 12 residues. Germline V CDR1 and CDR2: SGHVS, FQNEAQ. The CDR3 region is CASSLGTYGYTF. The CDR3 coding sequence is TGTGCCAGCAGCCTCGGGACTTATGGCTACACCTTC.